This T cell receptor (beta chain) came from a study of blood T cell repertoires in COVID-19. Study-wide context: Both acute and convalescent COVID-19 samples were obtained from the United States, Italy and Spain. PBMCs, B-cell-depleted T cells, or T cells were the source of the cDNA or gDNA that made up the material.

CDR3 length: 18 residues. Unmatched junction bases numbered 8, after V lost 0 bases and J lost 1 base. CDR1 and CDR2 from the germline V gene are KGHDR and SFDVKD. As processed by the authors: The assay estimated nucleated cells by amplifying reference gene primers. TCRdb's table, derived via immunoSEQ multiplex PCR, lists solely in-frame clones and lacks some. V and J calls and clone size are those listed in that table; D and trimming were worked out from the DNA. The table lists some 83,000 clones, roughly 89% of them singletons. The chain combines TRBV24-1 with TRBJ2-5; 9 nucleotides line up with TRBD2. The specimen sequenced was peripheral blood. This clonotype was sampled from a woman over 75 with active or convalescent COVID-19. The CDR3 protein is CATSDLGSAGGSQETQYF. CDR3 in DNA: TGTGCCACCAGTGATTTGGGATCAGCGGGGGGAAGCCAAGAGACCCAGTACTTC.